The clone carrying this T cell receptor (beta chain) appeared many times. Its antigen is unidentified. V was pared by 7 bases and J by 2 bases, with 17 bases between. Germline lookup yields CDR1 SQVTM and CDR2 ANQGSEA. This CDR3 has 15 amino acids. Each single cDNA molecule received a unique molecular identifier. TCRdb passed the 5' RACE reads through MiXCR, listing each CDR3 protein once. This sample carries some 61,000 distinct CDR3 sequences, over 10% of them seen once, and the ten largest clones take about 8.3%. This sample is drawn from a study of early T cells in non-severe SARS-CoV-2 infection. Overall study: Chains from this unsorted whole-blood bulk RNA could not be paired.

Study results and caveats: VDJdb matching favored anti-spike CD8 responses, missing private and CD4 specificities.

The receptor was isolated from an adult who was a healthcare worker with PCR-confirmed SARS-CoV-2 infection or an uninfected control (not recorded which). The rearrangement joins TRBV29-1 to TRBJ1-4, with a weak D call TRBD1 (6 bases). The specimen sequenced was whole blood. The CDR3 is CSATSGGPTNEKLFF. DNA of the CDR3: TGCAGCGCAACGTCTGGGGGGCCTACTAATGAAAAACTGTTTTTT.